What follows is one T cell receptor (beta chain) and its context. In its sample, this clonotype was seen many times. Its antigen is still unknown. No clone much larger than this one lies a single base away; base qualities are absent. cDNA was synthesized by template-switch 5'RACE using a primer with a 10-nucleotide random unique molecular identifier that tagged each TCR transcript. Each sequencing run produced over 160 million TCR-beta sequences covering 15-18 subjects. The RNeasy kit was used for extraction of total RNA. The KAPA Real-time Library Amplification kit was used to amplify TCR-beta VDJ regions with primers for the TCR constant region and the 5'RACE anchor. A first PCR added sample indexes and Illumina adaptors, after which a second PCR increased the library yield. The roughly 650 bp TCR product was size-selected on a 2% E-gel SizeSelection system after Ampure bead purification. Library quality was checked on a Bioanalyzer, concentration was measured with Qubit, and libraries were quantified with the Kapa Library Quantification kit before pooling. Libraries were sequenced paired-end 2 x 150 bp on an Illumina HiSeq 2500. To increase sequence diversity, about 23-32% phiX was spiked into each library pool. In the original analysis: Quality-filtered reads were processed with the UMI-based MiGEC pipeline, which removed over 85% of raw TCR sequences during error correction. VDJ genes were aligned to IMGT germline references, and clonotypes were defined by unique CDR3 amino acid sequence plus V-J genes. Clonal expansion, Shannon diversity, and CDR3 relatedness (CalcPairwiseDistances, ClusterSamples) were evaluated with VDJtools, and phylogenetic trees were built with CLCbio workbench. A clone was classed as expanded if it had 8 or more unique UMIs, a cutoff based on coefficient-of-variation modelling across technical triplicates. TCRdb reprocessing: public reads trimmed at Q25 with fastp, clones called with MiXCR, in-frame beta chains kept. Here each entry gathers all rows of one CDR3 protein and keeps the most common genes and DNA. The V and J calls here are based on TCRdb, not the publication. A total of approximately 74,000 distinct CDR3 sequences appear in this sample, less than 5.5% of them only once. In total, the top ten clones hold less than 8% of the sample.

There are 13 amino acids in the CDR3, from cysteine to phenylalanine inclusive. Only the CDR3 region is kept as DNA, spanning 39 bases read in frame from base 1. CDR1 SGHRS and CDR2 YFSETQ are derived from the germline V gene. V is pruned by 4 bases and J by 3 bases, leaving 4 bases of the junction without a gene match. Unsorted PBMC libraries were generated from 2 million PBMCs stored in RNAlater at -80 °C until RNA extraction. Multiple sclerosis patients were enrolled in a US clinical protocol evaluating disease progression by magnetic resonance imaging. Peripheral blood underwent Ficoll-Hypaque density gradient centrifugation to isolate PBMCs, which were then cryopreserved in liquid nitrogen. This sample is drawn from a study of neurological immune-mediated disorders (dated by TCRdb to between 2017 and 2020). About the full investigation: Among the approximately 34 multiple sclerosis patients, around 31 had relapsing-remitting MS and 3 had secondary progressive MS. The study compared peripheral blood TCR-beta repertoires of HTLV-I-associated myelopathy (HAM/TSP) patients, multiple sclerosis patients and healthy controls using UMI-based sequencing. Alongside PBMC samples, the set of some 97 TCR-beta libraries contained longitudinal samples, technical triplicates, and paired CD4+ and CD8+ T-cell subsets that had been sorted. Of the roughly 70 subjects in the cohort, around 14 were HAM/TSP patients, about 35 were multiple sclerosis patients, and about 20 were healthy controls. Broad study findings and their caveats: The MS cluster showed no association with clinical or MRI features, and the authors stated that larger cohorts are needed. Phylogenetic analysis grouped repertoires from 18 of 34 MS patients into a cluster of related CDR3 sequences, suggesting a possible repertoire-level signature. TCR clonal expansion was highest in HAM/TSP patients and lowest in MS patients, with MS patients falling below even healthy controls. Across subjects, expanded clones never shared an identical CDR3 amino acid sequence, which suggests that the TCR-beta repertoires in every group were private.

The sequenced material came from PBMCs. The chain uses TRBV5-1 and TRBJ2-7, and TRBD1 matches 7 of the central bases. This receptor was obtained from a man between 18 and 35 years old with multiple sclerosis. The CDR3 loop reads CASSPTGDYEQYF. In nucleotides, the sequence is TGCGCCAGCAGCCCCACAGGGGACTACGAGCAGTACTTC.